This is a list of T cell receptor beta chains from one sample in a study of control samples from healthy donors and cancer patients. The repertoire was sequenced with immunoSEQ multiplex PCR; TCRdb's copy has only in-frame clones and lacks some. The sample consists of around 170,000 clones, approximately 86% of them appearing once. Material: blood. Receptors originate from a woman younger than 45 in good health. Each CDR3 is given with its conserved first and last residue. The D gene is left open where the match is weak. Size values are once, few and many counts, or a class for expanded clones, and some rows have none.

J: TRBJ1-2; V: TRBV5-6; size: NA; D: TRBD1; DNA: TGTGCCAGCAGCTTGGACGGACAGGGGATTAGTTATGGCTACACCTTC; CDR3: CASSLDGQGISYGYTF
J: TRBJ1-4; V: TRBV9; size: once; D: NA; DNA: TGTGCCAGCAGCGTTGCCCAGGGTGGTGAAAAACTGTTTTTT; CDR3: CASSVAQGGEKLFF
J: TRBJ2-1; V: TRBV5-1; size: NA; D: NA; DNA: TGCGCCAGCAGCCCCGGAGCCCCTAACAATGAGCAGTTCTTC; CDR3: CASSPGAPNNEQFF
J: TRBJ1-2; V: TRBV2; size: NA; D: TRBD1; DNA: TGTGCCAGCAGGCCGGGACAGAACTATGGCTACACCTTC; CDR3: CASRPGQNYGYTF
J: TRBJ1-6; V: TRBV11-1; size: NA; D: NA; DNA: TGTGCCAGCAACACCTATAATTCACCCCTCCACTTT; CDR3: CASNTYNSPLHF
J: TRBJ1-4; V: TRBV28; size: NA; D: NA; DNA: TGTGCCAGCAGTCGACCGGGGAGGGGTGAAAAACTGTTTTTT; CDR3: CASSRPGRGEKLFF
J: TRBJ1-2; V: TRBV6-5; size: NA; D: TRBD1; DNA: TGTGCCAGCAGCACCCAGGGGGGGGGCAACTATGGCTACACCTTC; CDR3: CASSTQGGGNYGYTF
J: TRBJ2-7; V: TRBV7-8; size: once; D: NA; DNA: TGTGCCAGCAGCTTAGCGGGAGTGTCCGAGCAGTACTTC; CDR3: CASSLAGVSEQYF
J: TRBJ2-1; V: TRBV6-1; size: NA; D: TRBD2; DNA: TGTGCCAGCAGTGAGACAATTAGCGGGAGAAGCTCCTACAATGAGCAGTTCTTC; CDR3: CASSETISGRSSYNEQFF
J: TRBJ2-3; V: TRBV24-1; size: NA; D: NA; DNA: TGTGCCACCAGTGATTTGCAATCCCAGGCAGATACGCAGTATTTT; CDR3: CATSDLQSQADTQYF
J: TRBJ1-2; V: TRBV5-1; size: NA; D: TRBD1; DNA: TGCGCCAGCAGCGGGGGGACAGGGGTCTACTATGGCTACACCTTC; CDR3: CASSGGTGVYYGYTF
J: TRBJ1-2; V: TRBV1; size: once; D: NA; DNA: TGCACCAGCAGCCAAGAACAGTGTCGAAGGGGGCACTATGGCTACACCTTC; CDR3: CTSSQEQCRRGHYGYTF
J: TRBJ2-2; V: TRBV27; size: few; D: NA; DNA: TGTGCCAGCAGTCCCGTGCAGGGGAACACCGGGGAGCTGTTTTTT; CDR3: CASSPVQGNTGELFF
J: TRBJ2-7; V: TRBV5-1; size: NA; D: NA; DNA: TGCGCCAGTAGGGAGGTCAGTAGCTCCTACGAGCAGTACTTC; CDR3: CASREVSSSYEQYF
J: TRBJ1-6; V: TRBV6-1; size: NA; D: NA; DNA: TGTGCCAGCAGAGAAGGGGATTCACCCCTCCACTTT; CDR3: CASREGDSPLHF
J: TRBJ1-3; V: TRBV15; size: NA; D: NA; DNA: TGTGCCACCAGCAGAGATAGAGGGGCTACTGGAAACACCATATATTTT; CDR3: CATSRDRGATGNTIYF
J: TRBJ2-1; V: TRBV6-4; size: NA; D: NA; DNA: TGTGCCAGCAGTGCCTCATCTGGGGGCGCATACCCTTTCGATGAGCAGTTCTTC; CDR3: CASSASSGGAYPFDEQFF
J: TRBJ2-3; V: TRBV7-8; size: few; D: TRBD2; DNA: TGTGCCAGCAGCTTAGTATCGTCCGGGAGGGGGGGAGTGAAGACAGATACGCAGTATTTT; CDR3: CASSLVSSGRGGVKTDTQYF
J: TRBJ2-2; V: TRBV5-1; size: NA; D: NA; DNA: TGCGCCAGCAGCGGCCTACAGGGAACCGGGGAGCTGTTTTTT; CDR3: CASSGLQGTGELFF
J: TRBJ2-3; V: TRBV19; size: NA; D: NA; DNA: TGTGCCACCCAGGGCACAGATACGCAGTATTTT; CDR3: CATQGTDTQYF
J: TRBJ2-6; V: TRBV19; size: NA; D: TRBD2; DNA: TGTGCCAGTAGTATAGACCTAGCGGGGATCTCTGGGGCCAACGTCCTGACTTTC; CDR3: CASSIDLAGISGANVLTF
J: TRBJ1-1; V: TRBV6-4; size: NA; D: NA; DNA: TGTGCCAGCCAGGCAGGGAGGGGCACTGAAGCTTTCTTT; CDR3: CASQAGRGTEAFF
J: TRBJ1-2; V: TRBV25-1; size: NA; D: NA; DNA: TGTGCCAGCAGCCCCGCCCTCGGTCAGGGCGAAGACTATGGCTACACCTTC; CDR3: CASSPALGQGEDYGYTF
J: TRBJ2-3; V: TRBV7-2; size: NA; D: NA; DNA: TGTGCCAGCAGCACCTCCTTTACTTCGTCGTATACGCAGTATTTT; CDR3: CASSTSFTSSYTQYF
J: TRBJ1-1; V: TRBV5-1; size: NA; D: NA; DNA: TGCGCCAGCAGCTTGGGCACGGGCGGAAGCCGGGGAGCTTTCTTT; CDR3: CASSLGTGGSRGAFF
J: TRBJ2-1; V: TRBV28; size: NA; D: TRBD1; DNA: TGTGCCAGCAGTTTATCTGACAGGGGACACAATGAGCAGTTCTTC; CDR3: CASSLSDRGHNEQFF
J: TRBJ1-1; V: TRBV5-1; size: NA; D: NA; DNA: TGCGCCAGCAGCTTTGACCACACCCCCACAGGGACGACTGAAGCTTTCTTT; CDR3: CASSFDHTPTGTTEAFF
J: TRBJ1-1; V: TRBV10-3; size: NA; D: TRBD1; DNA: TGTGCCATCAGCCGACAGGGGGCTTATGAAGCTTTCTTT; CDR3: CAISRQGAYEAFF
J: TRBJ2-2; V: TRBV30; size: NA; D: NA; DNA: TGTGCCTGGAGTGTACTGTGGGGCCGGGCTACCACGAACACCGGGGAGCTGTTTTTT; CDR3: CAWSVLWGRATTNTGELFF
J: TRBJ2-1; V: TRBV2; size: once; D: TRBD2; DNA: TGTGCCAGCAACCAGCGGGGATACAATGAGCAGTTCTTC; CDR3: CASNQRGYNEQFF
J: TRBJ1-1; V: TRBV6-6; size: NA; D: NA; DNA: TGTGCCAGCAGCCATGGACCCCGGGATACTGAAGCTTTCTTT; CDR3: CASSHGPRDTEAFF
J: TRBJ1-1; V: TRBV18; size: NA; D: NA; DNA: TGTGCCAGCTCCCCGGCTGGGGGCGAAGCTTTCTTT; CDR3: CASSPAGGEAFF
J: TRBJ1-1; V: TRBV5-1; size: NA; D: TRBD1; DNA: TGCGCCAGCAGCTTGGGGACAGGGTTTGGTGAAGCTTTCTTT; CDR3: CASSLGTGFGEAFF
J: TRBJ2-1; V: TRBV29-1; size: NA; D: TRBD1; DNA: TGCAGCGTTGAAGGGACAGGGTCTTTCAATGAGCAGTTCTTC; CDR3: CSVEGTGSFNEQFF
J: TRBJ1-5; V: TRBV19; size: NA; D: TRBD1; DNA: TGTGCCAGTAGTCTCTCGACAGGGATCAATCAGCCCCAGCATTTT; CDR3: CASSLSTGINQPQHF
J: TRBJ2-5; V: TRBV2; size: NA; D: NA; DNA: TGTGCCAGCAGTGCTCGCAGGGCGGGAGAGACCCAGTACTTC; CDR3: CASSARRAGETQYF